This T cell receptor beta chain was identified in a study of cytotoxic CD8 clonotypes in ibrutinib-treated CLL (dated by TCRdb to about 2021). About the full investigation: The cohort had about a dozen relapsed/refractory and around 14 treatment-naive patients; some 17 were IGHV unmutated. On average, each sample had hundreds of thousands of productive templates and 100,000 or so productive rearrangements. Partial responses were observed in roughly 24 patients and complete responses in 2; after a median follow-up of roughly 72 months, remission was maintained in 15 or so patients and progression was observed in approximately 12. Of the approximately 86 participants in the trial, about two dozen had longitudinal samples available. Cryopreserved peripheral blood mononuclear cells were obtained before treatment, at response, and at either sustained remission or disease progression. Every remission and progressive disease sample was obtained while ibrutinib was still being received by the patients. Response samples were obtained after a median of around eleven months of treatment, with a range of roughly 6 to 40 months.

The goal of deep resolution MiSeq sequencing was a depth between 1 in 1 million and 1 in 200,000 T cells, and coverage averaged 10x per clonotype. TCR beta libraries were generated with the immunoSEQ hsTCRB Kit. Per the original workflow: Data were analyzed with ImmunoSEQ Data Assistant and ImmunoSEQ Analyzer, with V, D and J genes assigned per IMGT definitions. Clonality, with values ranging from 0 to 1, was calculated as one minus the normalized Shannon entropy of productive rearrangement frequencies. Only overrepresented clonotypes making up at least 0.05% of each patient's repertoire were included in the public clonotype analysis. Approximately 12 repertoires from age-matched healthy donors, obtained from immuneACCESS, served as clonality controls. Sourced from immuneACCESS, this table was stored by TCRdb with only in-frame sequences that have V and J called. A share of the clones is absent; for the studies checked, an unresolved V gene accounts for under half, and the remainder has no known explanation. That table is the source of V, J and clone size, and D and trimming were worked out from the DNA. Counted in this sample were 25,000 to 30,000 clones; about 70% of them appeared once. The ten top clones hold 51% of the sample.

Overall results and qualifications from the work: At baseline, clonality was higher than in age-matched healthy donors and showed a strong correlation with circulating CD8+ T-cell counts. Public clonotypes were rare and either shrank or stayed stable during treatment, and the rise in clonality at ibrutinib response reflected expansion of private clonotypes. At ibrutinib response clonality went up, during sustained remission it held steady, and at progression it dropped back toward baseline. Sampling times were not matched between sustained-remission and progressing patients, and lymph node repertoires were not studied.

For TCR beta library preparation, roughly 2 micrograms of genomic DNA were extracted from the cryopreserved PBMCs. Longitudinal blood samples from CLL patients on ibrutinib monotherapy underwent high-throughput TCR beta sequencing. The patients took part in an open-label, single-center phase 2 trial of ibrutinib monotherapy. About this clone: Its antigen remains unidentified. It has no much larger one-base neighbor in the sample; base qualities were not kept.

The source was PBMCs, collected after 36 months of ibrutinib treatment. The sequence was obtained from a human donor with chronic lymphocytic leukemia.

Here is the DNA: TGTGCCAGTAGTATCCGGTATAATTCACCCCTCCACTTT. Translation gives CASSIRYNSPLHF. The rearranged chain carries TRBV19 and TRBJ1-6; the D gene is unclear. The CDR3, from cysteine to phenylalanine, totals 13 residues. Only the CDR3 region is kept as DNA, spanning 39 bases read in frame from base 1. The germline V gene (reference sequence) gives CDR1 as LNHDA and CDR2 as SQIVND. Relative to germline, V is 3 bases shorter and J is 4 bases shorter, with 4 bases between their ends.